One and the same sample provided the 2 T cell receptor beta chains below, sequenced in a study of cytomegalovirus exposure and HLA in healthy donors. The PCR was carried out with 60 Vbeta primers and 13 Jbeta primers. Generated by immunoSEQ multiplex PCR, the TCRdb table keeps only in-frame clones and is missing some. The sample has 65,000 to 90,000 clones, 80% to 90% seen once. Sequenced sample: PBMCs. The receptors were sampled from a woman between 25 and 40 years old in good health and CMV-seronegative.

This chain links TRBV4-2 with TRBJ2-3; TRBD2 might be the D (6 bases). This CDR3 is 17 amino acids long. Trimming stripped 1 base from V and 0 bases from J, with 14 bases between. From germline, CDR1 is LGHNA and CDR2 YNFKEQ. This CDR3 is CASSQVPSAQSTDTQYF. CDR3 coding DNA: TGTGCCAGCAGCCAAGTGCCTAGCGCGCAGAGCACAGATACGCAGTATTTT.

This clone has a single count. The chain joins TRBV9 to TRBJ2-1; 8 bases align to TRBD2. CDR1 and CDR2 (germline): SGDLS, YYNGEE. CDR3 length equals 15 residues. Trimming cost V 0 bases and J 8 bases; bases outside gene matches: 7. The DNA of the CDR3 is TGTGCCAGCAGCGTAGGGGCGGGAGGATCGGATGAGCAGTTCTTC. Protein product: CASSVGAGGSDEQFF.